This entry features one T cell receptor (beta chain) sequence. These data are taken from a study of blood T cells in healthy people across ages. Germline V gene sequence: CDR1 LGHNA, CDR2 YNFKEQ. The V gene lost 0 bases and the J gene lost 4 bases, with 10 bases spanning the gap. The CDR3 has 15 residues. A sample-barcoded 5' primer and a J-beta primer mix were used in a second PCR of roughly 7 to 11 cycles. One entry per CDR3 protein, called by TCRdb with MiXCR from the 5' RACE reads. The sample lists roughly 700,000 distinct CDR3 sequences; roughly 49% were seen once. This TCR derives from a woman aged 60-75 years in good health. The V call is TRBV4-2, the J call TRBJ2-1; D uncertain. Material: blood. CDR3: CASSQDPGPYNEQFF. In nucleotides, the CDR3 is TGTGCCAGCAGCCAAGACCCGGGCCCTTACAATGAGCAGTTCTTC.